This T cell receptor (beta chain) is from a study of Ad26.COV2.S vaccination and SARS-CoV-2 variants. Measured with immunoSEQ multiplex PCR; TCRdb has only the in-frame clones, and not every one. Among about 350,000 clones listed, 70% to 90% were seen once. The treatment is: about 20 received Ad26.COV2.S at low or high dose, single or two shots; roughly 5 received placebo; per-sample allocation not given. Sampling was performed 63 days after the first vaccine or placebo injection. V shed 5 bases and J shed 8 bases, with 9 bases lying between them. The CDR3 sequence is 12 residues long. Germline V gene data show CDR1 as SEHNR and CDR2 as FQNEAQ (reference sequence).

The chain carries TRBV7-9 and TRBJ2-2, with D maybe TRBD2 (5 bases). This TCR was sampled from a person aged 18-60 years who received the Ad26.COV2.S COVID-19 vaccine or a placebo. The sequencing used peripheral blood, collected in a trial of Ad26.COV2.S vaccine versus placebo. The CDR3: CASSQSGGELFF. The CDR3 DNA reads TGTGCCAGCAGCCAAAGCGGTGGGGAGCTGTTTTTT.